Following are 10 T cell receptor beta chains from one sample sequenced in a study of Ad26.COV2.S vaccination and SARS-CoV-2 variants. Sample treatment: over 15 received Ad26.COV2.S at low or high dose, single or two shots; 5 received placebo; per-sample allocation not given. Sampling was done on day 63 after the first vaccine or placebo injection. Method: immunoSEQ multiplex PCR; TCRdb's copy keeps in-frame clones and lacks some. In the table there are 350,000 to 450,000 clones, 83% of which are singletons. This material consisted of peripheral blood, taken in a trial of Ad26.COV2.S vaccine versus placebo. The receptors come from a person aged 18-60 years who received the Ad26.COV2.S COVID-19 vaccine or a placebo.

V is TRBV7-9 and J is TRBJ2-7; possible D gene TRBD2, 5 bases. Germline V gene sequence: CDR1 SEHNR, CDR2 FQNEAQ (reference sequence). CDR3 length: 14 amino acids. The V end was cut by 1 base, the J end by 1 base, with 8 bases between. The CDR3: CASSLVLVSYEQYF. CDR3 DNA sequence: TGTGCCAGCAGCTTAGTACTAGTGTCCTACGAGCAGTACTTC.

This clone was seen many times. The rearrangement joins TRBV6-5 to TRBJ1-5, with 8 bases that match TRBD1. V was clipped by 5 bases and J by 6 bases; unmatched bases: 3. Germline lookup yields CDR1 MNHEY and CDR2 SVGAGI. This CDR3 region has 13 residues. This CDR3 reads CASSQGAPQPQHF. CDR3 bases: TGTGCCAGCAGTCAGGGGGCGCCTCAGCCCCAGCATTTT.

This clone was found once. The V gene is TRBV18, the J gene TRBJ1-5; D gene uncertain. V was trimmed by 6 bases and J by 4 bases, leaving 22 bases between them. Germline-derived CDR1 and CDR2 are KGHSH and LQKENI. The CDR3 has 17 amino acids. The CDR3 region is CASSLKAAGRNNQPQHF. The CDR3 region has the DNA TGTGCCAGCTCCCTAAAGGCCGCGGGCCGTAATAATCAGCCCCAGCATTTT.

This clone has just one count. The chain combines TRBV7-9 with TRBJ2-2, with D hard to call. Between the trimmed V and J ends, which lost 5 bases and 6 bases, there was a span of 13 bases. Germline V gives CDR1 SEHNR, CDR2 FQNEAQ (reference sequence). The CDR3 extends over 14 amino acids. The CDR3 bases are TGTGCCAGCAGCCCGGGCCCCACGCCCGGGGAGCTGTTTTTT. Its protein is CASSPGPTPGELFF.

The chain recombines TRBV2 with TRBJ1-6, with a possible D match to TRBD1 (5 bases). Germline CDR1 reads SNHLY; CDR2 reads FYNNEI. The V and J ends lost 3 bases and 0 bases respectively, with 9 bases between them. The CDR3 has 16 residues. The DNA for the CDR3 is TGTGCCAGCAGTGATCGGGGGAGCTCCTATAATTCACCCCTCCACTTT. It codes for CASSDRGSSYNSPLHF. Filled out from reference TRBV2 and TRBJ1-6, the complete variable domain reads EPEVTQTPSHQVTQMGQEVILRCVPISNHLYFYWYRQILGQKVEFLVSFYNNEISEKSEIFDDQFSVERPDGSNFTLKIRSTKLEDSAMYFCASSDRGSSYNSPLHFGNGTRLTVT.

CDR3 residues: CASSLQTGSYSYEQYF. The CDR3 coding sequence is TGTGCCAGCAGCTTACAGACAGGGTCTTACTCCTACGAGCAGTACTTC. The chain joins TRBV11-3 to TRBJ2-7, with 7 bases matching TRBD1. V shed 2 bases and J 0 bases; nucleotides not matched to a gene: 7. Looked up from germline, CDR1 is SGHNT and CDR2 is YENEEA. The CDR3 has 16 amino acids. Complete variable domain (other parts from reference TRBV11-3 and TRBJ2-7): EAGVVQSPRYKIIEKKQPVAFWCNPISGHNTLYWYLQNLGQGPELLIRYENEEAVDDSQLPKDRFSAERLKGVDSTLKIQPAELGDSAVYLCASSLQTGSYSYEQYFGPGTRLTVT.

The chain is built from TRBV27 and TRBJ2-1; 8 bases fit TRBD1. Germline V lookup: CDR1 MNHEY, CDR2 SMNVEV (reference sequence). CDR3 length: 14 residues. Trimming removed 4 bases from V and 5 bases from J; junction bases left unmatched: 4. The CDR3 region is CASSSTGVDNEQFF. The CDR3 bases are TGTGCCAGCAGTTCGACAGGGGTTGACAATGAGCAGTTCTTC.

This sequence joins TRBV19 and TRBJ1-5; perhaps TRBD1 as D (5 bases). In germline, CDR1 is LNHDA, CDR2 SQIVND (reference sequence). The CDR3 contains 15 residues. Trimming shortened V by 7 bases and J by 0 bases, and 13 bases separated the two germline ends. CDR3 sequence (DNA): TGTGCCAGTACTATGGGGGGTCATAGCAATCAGCCCCAGCATTTT. Its protein product is CASTMGGHSNQPQHF.

This clone was seen once. The chain joins TRBV5-1 to TRBJ1-1, with 8 positions matching TRBD1. CDR3 length: 14 residues. Germline assignment: CDR1 SGHRS and CDR2 YFSETQ. V lost 3 bases, J lost 2 bases, and 3 bases stayed unmatched. DNA of the CDR3: TGCGCCAGCAGCTCGACAGGGGCTAACACTGAAGCTTTCTTT. It encodes CASSSTGANTEAFF.

The chain carries TRBV10-3 and TRBJ1-3; 10 bases map to TRBD1. Germline-derived CDR1 and CDR2 are ENHRY and SYGVKD. The V segment lost 6 bases and the J segment 8 bases; nucleotides outside the gene matches: 4. This CDR3 contains 13 residues. The CDR3 bases are TGTGCCATCAGAAGCGGGACAGGGGACACCATATATTTT. Translating gives CAIRSGTGDTIYF.